The clone carrying this T cell receptor (beta chain) was found once. These data belong to a study of blood T cell repertoires in COVID-19. Germline CDR1 reads SGHKS; CDR2 reads YYEKEE (reference sequence). Trimming pared 5 bases from V and 8 bases from J, leaving 10 bases between. The CDR3 is made up of 11 amino acids. Here immunoSEQ multiplex PCR was the method, and the copy in TCRdb shows in-frame clones only, minus some. The sample consists of around 57,000 clones, under 85% of them appearing once. The sample comprised peripheral blood. The receptor comes from a woman in her 70s with acute or convalescent COVID-19. J is TRBJ1-2 and V is TRBV5-5; D may be TRBD1 (5 bases). DNA for the CDR3: TGTGCCAGCAGTTTCCAGGGAGGCTACACCTTC. This encodes CASSFQGGYTF.